This T cell receptor beta chain was recorded in a study of glioma-infiltrating T cells after dendritic cell vaccination. Findings and caveats of the study: No direct clonality-survival link was found; a diverse polyclonal response may matter.

A remark on this clone: Its antigen is unknown.

Up to about 2 ug genomic DNA was used for TCRB CDR3 amplification. The assay was immunoSEQ multiplex PCR, and TCRdb's table has in-frame clones only and misses some. The sample comprises tens of thousands of clones, approximately 85% of which are singletons, and 9.2% rests with the top ten. This specimen was blood, taken before dendritic cell vaccination. The TCR originated in a human donor with glioblastoma.

The CDR3 spells CASSLRDRVDTIYF. The CDR3 DNA is TGTGCCAGCAGTCTCCGGGACAGGGTAGACACCATATATTTT. The chain employs TRBV6-1 and TRBJ1-3, with 9 bases that match TRBD1. CDR3 size: 14 residues. CDR1 is MNHNS and CDR2 is SASEGT in the germline V gene. V lost 5 bases, J lost 8 bases, and 7 bases stayed unmatched.